Given below is one T cell receptor beta chain in context. Its antigen is currently not known. The record has no base qualities; no much larger clone is one base away. The data belong to a study of blood T cell repertoires in COVID-19 (dated by TCRdb to 2020 to 2021). Looking at the study overall: Samples from collaborators originated in the United States, Italy and Spain and spanned both the acute and convalescent phases of COVID-19. The material from the prospective study consisted of cDNA or gDNA derived from T cells, B-cell-depleted T cells, or PBMCs. Subjects who had been exposed to COVID-19, were actively infected with it, or had recovered from it provided the deeply sampled blood TCRbeta repertoires that made up the dataset. The repertoires were made available in a free public database intended to serve as a resource for research on the immune response to SARS-CoV-2. Samples came from the ongoing ImmuneRACE study (first 160 participants) plus 1,254 subjects from 6 global collaborators. The sample metadata nearly always contained a de-identified subject ID, COVID-19 status, age in years and sex. Where HLA class I and class II types were available, the types were taken from metadata supplied by the sample provider, not from assay-based typing.

As encoded in the germline V gene (reference sequence), CDR1 is LGHDT while CDR2 is YNNKEL. Ends trimmed: V by 4 bases, J by 0 bases; bases unmatched to a gene: 8. The CDR3 measures 18 amino acids from cysteine to phenylalanine. The DNA shown is the 54-base CDR3, in frame from base 1. The immunoSEQ Assay, a bias-controlled multiplex PCR, was used to amplify TCRbeta CDR3 regions from genomic DNA. The authors' analysis ran thus. The number of nucleated cells in each sample was estimated from the amplification of reference gene primers within the assay. To quantify the absolute abundance of each unique TCRbeta CDR3 rearrangement, sequence reads were collapsed and filtered. For each sample, productive Simpson clonality was calculated as the square root of Simpson's diversity index across productive rearrangements. Here the immuneACCESS table is served through TCRdb, limited to in-frame sequences with V and J called. Missing clones are a known gap in these copies; in checked studies unresolved V genes cover under half, and the rest lacks a known reason. V and J calls and clone size are copied from that table; D and trimming were computed from the DNA. Here the sample has a few hundred thousand clones; about nine tenths occur a single time. The ten largest clones represent less than 3% of the sample.

Each collaborating institution followed its own protocols to collect whole blood in K2EDTA tubes. Collaborator samples were shipped for TCRbeta analysis as frozen whole blood, isolated PBMCs, or DNA extracted from either sample type. The research as a whole found: The amount of clinical and demographic metadata varied by source and participant and was provided uncurated.

Rearrangement joined TRBV3-1 (or the pseudogene TRBV3-2) to TRBJ1-5, with 11 junctional bases fitting TRBD1. This receptor was obtained from a woman aged 25 to 39 with active or convalescent COVID-19. Sequencing used peripheral blood. Read as DNA, the sequence is TGTGCCAGCAGCCCGGGACAGGGGGGACTTTCTAGCAATCAGCCCCAGCATTTT. Translated, this gives CASSPGQGGLSSNQPQHF.